What follows is one T cell receptor (beta chain) and its context. Antigen unknown. PCR involved 60 Vbeta and 13 Jbeta primers. Sequenced by immunoSEQ multiplex PCR; TCRdb stores in-frame clones only, minus some. The table records 130,000 or so clones, around 83% of them present only once. The sample is drawn from a study of cytomegalovirus exposure and HLA in healthy donors. Study at large: Among several hundred genotyped donors, 80% to 90% fell in the Caucasian-associated ancestry cluster. Study-wide results and limits: Of the V segments, some could not be distinguished, including TRBV6-2 and TRBV6-3, and were excluded. Immune exposure information comprised only CMV serostatus.

Deletions cut 0 bases from V and 2 bases from J, with 12 bases between. The germline V gene encodes CDR1 SGHRS and CDR2 YFSETQ. The CDR3 is 15 residues long. The V call is TRBV5-1, the J call TRBJ2-7, with D maybe TRBD2 (6 bases). The sequencing sample was made of PBMCs. The receptor comes from a woman in her forties or fifties in good health and CMV-seropositive. The CDR3 loop is CASSLGGTDTYEQYF. DNA of the CDR3: TGCGCCAGCAGCTTGGGGGGGACTGACACCTACGAGCAGTACTTC.